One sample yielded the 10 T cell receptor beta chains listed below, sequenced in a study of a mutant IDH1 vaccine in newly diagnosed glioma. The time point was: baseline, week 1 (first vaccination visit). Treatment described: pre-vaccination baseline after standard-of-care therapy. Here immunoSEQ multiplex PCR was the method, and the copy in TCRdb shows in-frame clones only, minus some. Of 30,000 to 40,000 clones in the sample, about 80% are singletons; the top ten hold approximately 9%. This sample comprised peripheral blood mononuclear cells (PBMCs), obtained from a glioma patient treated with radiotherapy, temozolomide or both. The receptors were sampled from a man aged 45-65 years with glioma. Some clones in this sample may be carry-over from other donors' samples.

CDR3 sequence reads: CASSPGEAAADEQYF. CDR3 DNA sequence: TGTGCCAGCAGCCCCGGGGAGGCCGCCGCGGACGAGCAGTACTTC. This chain uses TRBV7-9 with TRBJ2-7; possible D gene TRBD2, 6 bases. With 5 bases removed from V and 5 bases from J, the gap between germline ends came to 19 bases. The CDR3 spans 15 residues. Germline assignment: CDR1 SEHNR and CDR2 FQNEAQ (reference sequence).

CDR3 nucleotide sequence: TGTGCCAGCAGCTACATGGGGTCCCTGAATGAAAAACTGTTTTTT. This sequence encodes CASSYMGSLNEKLFF. The chain employs TRBV11-3 and TRBJ1-4; D ambiguous. Germline assignment: CDR1 SGHNT and CDR2 YENEEA. With 4 bases removed from V and 5 bases from J, the gap between germline ends came to 14 bases. The CDR3 is 15 residues long.

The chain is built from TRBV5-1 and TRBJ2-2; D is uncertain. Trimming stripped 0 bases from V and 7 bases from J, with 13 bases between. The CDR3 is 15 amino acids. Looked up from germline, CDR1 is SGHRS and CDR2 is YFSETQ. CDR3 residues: CASSLESPSNGELFF. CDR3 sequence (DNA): TGCGCCAGCAGCTTGGAGAGCCCCTCGAACGGGGAGCTGTTTTTT.

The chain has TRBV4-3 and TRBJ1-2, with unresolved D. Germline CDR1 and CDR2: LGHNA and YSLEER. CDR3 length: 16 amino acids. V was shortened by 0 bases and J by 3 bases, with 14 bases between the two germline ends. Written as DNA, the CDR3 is TGCGCCAGCAGCCAAGAGCCTGTCCCTCCTCACTATGGCTACACCTTC. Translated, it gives CASSQEPVPPHYGYTF.

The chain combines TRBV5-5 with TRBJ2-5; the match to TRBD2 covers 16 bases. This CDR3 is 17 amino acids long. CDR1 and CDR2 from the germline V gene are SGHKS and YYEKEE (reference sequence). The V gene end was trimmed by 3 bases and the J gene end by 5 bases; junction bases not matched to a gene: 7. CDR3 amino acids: CASSSGLAGGPSETQYF. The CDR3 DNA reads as TGTGCCAGCAGCTCGGGACTAGCGGGAGGGCCGTCCGAGACCCAGTACTTC.

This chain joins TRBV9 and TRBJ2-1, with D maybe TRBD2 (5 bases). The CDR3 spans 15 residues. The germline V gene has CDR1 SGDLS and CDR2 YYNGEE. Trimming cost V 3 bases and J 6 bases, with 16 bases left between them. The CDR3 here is CASSGREGQVNEQFF. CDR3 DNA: TGTGCCAGCAGCGGACGCGAGGGTCAGGTCAATGAGCAGTTCTTC. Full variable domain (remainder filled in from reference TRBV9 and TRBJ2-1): DSGVTQTPKHLITATGQRVTLRCSPRSGDLSVYWYQQSLDQGLQFLIQYYNGEERAKGNILERFSAQQFPDLHSELNLSSLELGDSALYFCASSGREGQVNEQFFGPGTRLTVL.

The DNA for the CDR3 is TGTGCCAGCTCACCCACAGGGGACACTGAAGCTTTCTTT. It codes for CASSPTGDTEAFF. The chain has TRBV18 and TRBJ1-1; 7 bases map to TRBD1. In germline, CDR1 is KGHSH, CDR2 LQKENI. V shed 3 bases, J shed 3 bases, and the junction held 1 base outside the gene matches. The length of the CDR3 is 13 residues. Using reference TRBV18 and TRBJ1-1 for the parts outside the CDR3, the full variable domain is NAGVMQNPRHLVRRRGQEARLRCSPMKGHSHVYWYRQLPEEGLKFMVYLQKENIIDESGMPKERFSAEFPKEGPSILRIQQVVRGDSAAYFCASSPTGDTEAFFGQGTRLTVV.

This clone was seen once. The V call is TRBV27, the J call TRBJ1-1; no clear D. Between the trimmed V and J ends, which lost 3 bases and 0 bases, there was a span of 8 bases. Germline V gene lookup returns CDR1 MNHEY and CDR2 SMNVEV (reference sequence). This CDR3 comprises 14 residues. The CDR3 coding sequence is TGTGCCAGCAGTTTTGCAAACATGAACACTGAAGCTTTCTTT. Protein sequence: CASSFANMNTEAFF.

In DNA, the CDR3 is TGCGCCAGCAGCCCAGAAGGTAGCGGCAGGTCAGATACGCAGTATTTT. Protein: CASSPEGSGRSDTQYF. The chain is built from TRBV5-1 and TRBJ2-3; tentative D call: TRBD2 (6 bases). The CDR3 runs 16 residues. The V gene's germline CDR1 is SGHRS and CDR2 YFSETQ. Trimming took off 4 bases at V and 4 bases at J, with 19 bases between the two ends.

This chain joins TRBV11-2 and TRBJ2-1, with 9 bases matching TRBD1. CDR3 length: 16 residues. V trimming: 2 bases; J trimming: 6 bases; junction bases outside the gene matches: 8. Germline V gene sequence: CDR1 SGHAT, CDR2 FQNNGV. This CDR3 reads CASSLFRDRAVNEQFF. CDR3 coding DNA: TGTGCCAGCAGCTTATTCCGGGACAGGGCCGTCAATGAGCAGTTCTTC.